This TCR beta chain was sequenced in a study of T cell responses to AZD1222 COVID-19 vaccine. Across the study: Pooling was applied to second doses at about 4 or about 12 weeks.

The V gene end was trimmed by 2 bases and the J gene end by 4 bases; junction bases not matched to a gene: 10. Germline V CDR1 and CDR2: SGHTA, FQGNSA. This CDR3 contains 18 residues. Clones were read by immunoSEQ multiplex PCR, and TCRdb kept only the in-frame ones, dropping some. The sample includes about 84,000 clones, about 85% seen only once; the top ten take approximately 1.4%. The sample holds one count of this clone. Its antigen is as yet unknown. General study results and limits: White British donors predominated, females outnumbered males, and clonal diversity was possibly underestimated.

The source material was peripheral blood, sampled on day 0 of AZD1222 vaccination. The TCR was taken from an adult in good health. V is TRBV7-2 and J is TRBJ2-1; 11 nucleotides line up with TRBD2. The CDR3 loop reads CASSLFGGTSGRYNEQFF. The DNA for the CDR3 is TGTGCCAGCAGCTTATTTGGTGGGACTAGCGGAAGATACAATGAGCAGTTCTTC. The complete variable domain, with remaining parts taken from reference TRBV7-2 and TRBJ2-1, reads GAGVSQSPSNKVTEKGKDVELRCDPISGHTALYWYRQSLGQGLEFLIYFQGNSAPDKSGLPSDRFSAERTGGSVSTLTIQRTQQEDSAVYLCASSLFGGTSGRYNEQFFGPGTRLTVL.